Following are 18 T cell receptor beta chains from one sample sequenced in a study of control samples from healthy donors and cancer patients. TCRdb's copy holds only in-frame clones and misses some; the assay was immunoSEQ multiplex PCR. The data show around 93,000 clones, with roughly 89% seen just once and approximately 3% held by the top ten. What was sequenced was blood. The receptors stem from a human donor in good health. The donor label of this sample is uncertain.

The V call is TRBV19, the J call TRBJ1-3; a possible D gene is TRBD1 (6 bases). The CDR3 contains 15 residues. V was pared by 3 bases and J by 0 bases, with 9 bases between. Germline lookup yields CDR1 LNHDA and CDR2 SQIVND (reference sequence). This chain's CDR3 is CASSINRVSGNTIYF. Here the CDR3 DNA reads TGTGCCAGTAGTATCAACAGGGTCTCTGGAAACACCATATATTTT.

This clone has a single count. One junction end does not reproduce the germline sequence, and a read error may be involved. V is TRBV5-1 and J is TRBJ1-5; 7 bases are shared with TRBD1. CDR1 and CDR2 from the germline V gene are SGHRS and YFSETQ. The CDR3 contains 15 residues. CDR3 in DNA: TGCGCCCGCAGGGGGGGGGATTCGTCCAATCAGCCCCAGCATTTT. It translates to CARRGGDSSNQPQHF. The full variable domain, rest sourced from reference TRBV5-1 and TRBJ1-5, is KAGVTQTPRYLIKTRGQQVTLSCSPISGHRSVSWYQQTPGQGLQFLFEYFSETQRNKGNFPGRFSGRQFSNSRSEMNVSTLELGDSALYLCARRGGDSSNQPQHFGDGTRLSIL.

The chain recombines TRBV3-1 (or the pseudogene TRBV3-2) with TRBJ2-1, with D unresolved. V was pared by 0 bases and J by 6 bases, with 9 bases between. The CDR3 covers 14 residues. CDR1 LGHDT and CDR2 YNNKEL come from the germline V gene (reference sequence). The CDR3 coding sequence is TGTGCCAGCAGCCAAGATCGGGTAAGCAATGAGCAGTTCTTC. It specifies CASSQDRVSNEQFF.

The chain uses TRBV11-2 and TRBJ2-3, with D unresolved. Germline V gives CDR1 SGHAT, CDR2 FQNNGV. V was shortened by 1 base and J by 4 bases, with 0 bases between the two germline ends. The CDR3 sequence is 11 residues long. The chain's CDR3 is CASSLADTQYF. The DNA for the CDR3 is TGTGCCAGCAGCTTAGCAGATACGCAGTATTTT.

V usage is TRBV13 and J usage is TRBJ1-2, with 9 bases fitting TRBD1. This CDR3 contains 15 residues. J gave up 2 bases and V 6 bases, and 7 bases lay outside the gene matches. CDR1 is PRHDT and CDR2 is FYEKMQ in the germline V gene (reference sequence). The CDR3 sequence: CASRQQGAGNYGYTF. Here the CDR3 DNA reads TGTGCCAGCAGACAACAGGGGGCTGGAAACTATGGCTACACCTTC.

Only one count was recorded for this clone. The chain uses TRBV2 and TRBJ1-1; D is ambiguous. V gave up 1 base and J gave up 10 bases, with 7 bases separating them. CDR1 is SNHLY and CDR2 is FYNNEI in the germline V gene. This CDR3 has 11 amino acids. This chain's CDR3 is CASSEGAAAFF. CDR3 bases: TGTGCCAGCAGTGAAGGGGCGGCAGCTTTCTTT.

The table lists this clone with a few counts. This rearrangement joins TRBV6-6 to TRBJ2-1; D unresolved. V lost 0 bases and J 4 bases, leaving 7 bases between the germline ends. From germline, CDR1 is MNHNY and CDR2 SVGAGI (reference sequence). This CDR3 has 14 residues. CDR3 in amino acids: CASSYSQSYNEQFF. The CDR3 region has the DNA TGTGCCAGCAGTTACTCGCAGAGTTACAATGAGCAGTTCTTC.

The chain has TRBV11-3 and TRBJ2-3, with D unresolved. The CDR3 loop spans 13 amino acids. Trimming removed 0 bases at V and 1 base at J, with 2 bases between. Germline CDR1 reads SGHNT; CDR2 reads YENEEA. The CDR3 DNA sequence: TGTGCCAGCAGCTTAGAGGGCACAGATACGCAGTATTTT. Translation: CASSLEGTDTQYF.

The genes are TRBV30 and TRBJ1-6; D might be TRBD1 (6 bases). The CDR3 sequence is 14 residues long. Trimming took off 2 bases at V and 9 bases at J, with 14 bases between the two ends. CDR1 GTSNPN and CDR2 SVGIG come from the germline V gene (reference sequence). DNA of the CDR3: TGTGCCTGGAGTCCAGGGGATGCCTCTTCACCCCTCCACTTT. It codes for CAWSPGDASSPLHF. Combining the CDR3 with reference TRBV30 and TRBJ1-6 gives the whole variable domain SQTIHQWPATLVQPVGSPLSLECTVEGTSNPNLYWYRQAAGRGLQLLFYSVGIGQISSEVPQNLSASRPQDRQFILSSKKLLLSDSGFYLCAWSPGDASSPLHFGNGTRLTVT.

The chain joins TRBV3-1 (or the pseudogene TRBV3-2) to TRBJ1-1; TRBD1 is a possible D gene (6 bases). Germline V gives CDR1 LGHDT, CDR2 YNNKEL (reference sequence). This CDR3 is 11 amino acids long. The V gene lost 3 bases and the J gene lost 8 bases, with 7 bases spanning the gap. This CDR3 is CASSQQGEAFF. The CDR3 DNA reads as TGTGCCAGCAGCCAGCAGGGGGAAGCTTTCTTT.

This rearrangement joins TRBV5-1 to TRBJ1-6; tentative D call: TRBD1 (5 bases). CDR1 SGHRS and CDR2 YFSETQ come from the germline V gene. Trimming cost V 5 bases and J 0 bases, with 12 bases left between them. CDR3 length equals 16 residues. The DNA for the CDR3 is TGCGCCAGCAGGGCCGGGGCCAGCTCCTATAATTCACCCCTCCACTTT. It specifies CASRAGASSYNSPLHF.

The chain has TRBV10-3 and TRBJ1-1; D gene unclear. The germline gives CDR1 ENHRY, CDR2 SYGVKD. V was cut by 0 bases and J by 4 bases, with 12 bases left in between. There are 15 residues in the CDR3. CDR3: CAISESDGVSTEAFF. The CDR3 region has the DNA TGTGCCATCAGTGAGTCGGACGGAGTCTCCACTGAAGCTTTCTTT.

The chain joins TRBV9 to TRBJ1-6; 8 bases line up with TRBD1. The CDR3 loop spans 15 amino acids. Germline CDR1 reads SGDLS; CDR2 reads YYNGEE. V gave up 3 bases and J gave up 10 bases; unmatched junction bases: 9. The DNA for the CDR3 is TGTGCCAGCAGCGCAGGACAGGGTTTGACATCACCCCTCCACTTT. Protein sequence: CASSAGQGLTSPLHF.

This clone was detected only once. The rearrangement joins TRBV5-1 to TRBJ1-1; tentative D call: TRBD1 (5 bases). There are 13 residues in the CDR3. V was cut by 0 bases and J by 4 bases, with 7 bases left in between. The germline gives CDR1 SGHRS, CDR2 YFSETQ. For the CDR3, the DNA is TGCGCCAGCAGCTTGGAGGGACCCACTGAAGCTTTCTTT. Protein sequence: CASSLEGPTEAFF. Full variable domain (rest looked up from reference TRBV5-1 and TRBJ1-1): KAGVTQTPRYLIKTRGQQVTLSCSPISGHRSVSWYQQTPGQGLQFLFEYFSETQRNKGNFPGRFSGRQFSNSRSEMNVSTLELGDSALYLCASSLEGPTEAFFGQGTRLTVV.

This chain links TRBV5-5 with TRBJ2-3; a possible D gene is TRBD2 (5 bases). V was trimmed by 0 bases and J by 3 bases, leaving 8 bases between them. The germline gives CDR1 SGHKS, CDR2 YYEKEE (reference sequence). The CDR3 has 14 residues. This CDR3 reads CASSLDGVTDTQYF. The CDR3, as DNA: TGTGCCAGCAGCTTGGACGGGGTGACAGATACGCAGTATTTT.

As for this clone: Other DNA sequences in the sample encode the same CDR3. CDR3 DNA: TGCGCCAGCAGCTTGGGGCAGGGGGGCTACGAGCAGTACTTC. The encoded protein is CASSLGQGGYEQYF. This chain links TRBV5-1 with TRBJ2-7, with a tentative D call TRBD1 (7 bases). Trimming took 0 bases from V and 3 from J, leaving 10 bases between them. CDR3 length: 14 amino acids. CDR1 and CDR2 (germline): SGHRS, YFSETQ.

This chain connects TRBV19 to TRBJ1-1; D is uncertain. This CDR3 has 13 residues. Between the trimmed V and J ends, which lost 3 bases and 4 bases, there was a span of 9 bases. Germline V gene lookup returns CDR1 LNHDA and CDR2 SQIVND (reference sequence). CDR3 sequence: CASSIKRPTEAFF. As DNA, the CDR3 is TGTGCCAGTAGTATCAAGAGGCCCACTGAAGCTTTCTTT.

The chain links TRBV30 to TRBJ2-3; D unclear. Trimming removed 5 bases at V and 4 bases at J, with 10 bases between. The CDR3 sequence is 12 residues long. Germline CDR1 reads GTSNPN; CDR2 reads SVGIG (reference sequence). CDR3 coding DNA: TGTGCCTGGGGTCCGACTGCAGATACGCAGTATTTT. Its protein is CAWGPTADTQYF. Full variable domain (remainder filled in from reference TRBV30 and TRBJ2-3): SQTIHQWPATLVQPVGSPLSLECTVEGTSNPNLYWYRQAAGRGLQLLFYSVGIGQISSEVPQNLSASRPQDRQFILSSKKLLLSDSGFYLCAWGPTADTQYFGPGTRLTVL.